This TCR beta chain was sequenced for a study of T cells in Graves' hyperthyroidism and ophthalmopathy. Germline CDR1 reads MNHNS; CDR2 reads SASEGT. V lost 6 bases, J lost 7 bases, and 4 bases stayed unmatched. This CDR3 has 13 residues. RNA transcripts provided the source from which TCR beta CDR3 regions were amplified. The study used the HTBI primer set for a first-round RT-PCR of the TCR CDR3. One entry per CDR3 protein results from TCRdb running MiXCR on the multiplex PCR reads. The sample includes hundreds of thousands of distinct CDR3 sequences, approximately 15% seen only once; the top ten take roughly 18%. Findings and caveats of the study: Separating ophthalmopathy from stable hyperthyroidism was achieved by a 13 V-J model.

Details on this clonotype: Its antigen remains unknown.

The chain is built from TRBV6-1 and TRBJ2-2, with 8 bases aligning to TRBD1. This sequence originates from a woman in her late teens or twenties with Graves' hyperthyroidism. Sequencing was done on a sample of blood. CDR3 nucleotide sequence: TGTGCCAGCAGGGGTACAGGGGGCGGGGAGCTGTTTTTT. Encoded protein: CASRGTGGGELFF.